The next 26 T cell receptor beta chains were all read from a single sample in a study of cytomegalovirus exposure and HLA in healthy donors. Primers for the PCR totalled 60 Vbeta and 13 Jbeta. Generated by immunoSEQ multiplex PCR, the TCRdb table keeps only in-frame clones and is missing some. The repertoire holds around 130,000 clones, with roughly 80% as singletons. Input material: PBMCs. The receptors derive from a female donor in good health and CMV-seronegative.

V and J are TRBV27 and TRBJ1-5; 7 bases match TRBD1. V was clipped by 5 bases and J by 3 bases; unmatched bases: 4. Germline CDR1 reads MNHEY; CDR2 reads SMNVEV (reference sequence). The CDR3 consists of 14 residues. CDR3 loop: CASSIQGINQPQHF. CDR3 nucleotides: TGTGCCAGCAGTATACAGGGGATCAATCAGCCCCAGCATTTT.

This clone was found once. This chain links TRBV7-9 with TRBJ2-1; D perhaps matches TRBD2 (6 bases). The V end lost 6 bases, the J end lost 7 bases, and 19 bases lay between the germline ends. Germline-derived CDR1 and CDR2 are SEHNR and FQNEAQ (reference sequence). CDR3 size: 15 residues. The CDR3 coding sequence is TGTGCCAGCAGTTCCGGGACTCCACCAGAGAATGAGCAGTTCTTC. The encoded protein is CASSSGTPPENEQFF. The variable domain in full, with the rest retrieved from reference TRBV7-9 and TRBJ2-1, is DTGVSQNPRHKITKRGQNVTFRCDPISEHNRLYWYRQTLGQGPEFLTYFQNEAQLEKSRLLSDRFSAERPKGSFSTLEIQRTEQGDSAMYLCASSSGTPPENEQFFGPGTRLTVL.

This chain links TRBV10-1 with TRBJ2-1, with no clear D. The CDR3 runs 15 residues. V gave up 0 bases and J gave up 5 bases, with 11 bases separating them. Germline-derived CDR1 and CDR2 are WNHNN and SYGVQD (reference sequence). In nucleotides, the CDR3 is TGCGCCAGCAGTGAGTCTCGCCCGGTAGACAATGAGCAGTTCTTC. Translation gives CASSESRPVDNEQFF.

The J gene is TRBJ2-7, the V gene TRBV7-9; 10 bases are a match to TRBD2. J lost 2 bases, V lost 5 bases, and 3 bases had no gene match. The CDR3 contains 14 residues. Germline values: CDR1 SEHNR, CDR2 FQNEAQ (reference sequence). CDR3 DNA: TGTGCCAGCAGCCTTGGGACTAGCGCCTACGAGCAGTACTTC. Translation: CASSLGTSAYEQYF.

This chain joins TRBV6-5 and TRBJ1-1, with D possibly being TRBD1 (6 bases). Germline V gene sequence: CDR1 MNHEY, CDR2 SVGAGI. The CDR3 sequence is 14 residues long. V was cut by 6 bases and J by 0 bases, with 11 bases left in between. The CDR3 region is CASRTGLMNTEAFF. In DNA, the CDR3 is TGTGCCAGCAGGACAGGCCTCATGAACACTGAAGCTTTCTTT.

The chain has TRBV27 and TRBJ1-1, with 9 bases aligning to TRBD1. Germline V lookup: CDR1 MNHEY, CDR2 SMNVEV (reference sequence). The V gene end was trimmed by 6 bases and the J gene end by 8 bases; junction bases not matched to a gene: 10. The CDR3 extends over 14 amino acids. In DNA, the CDR3 is TGTGCCAGCAGGCCGGGACAGGGTTGGGCCGAAGCTTTCTTT. Residues: CASRPGQGWAEAFF.

The gene calls are TRBV7-8 and TRBJ1-3; TRBD1 aligns across 7 bases. The CDR3 covers 17 residues. The germline V gene encodes CDR1 SGHVS and CDR2 FQNEAQ. The ends lost 2 bases at V and 3 bases at J; junction bases unmatched: 10. The CDR3 sequence: CASSLSGRGPGGNTIYF. The DNA of the CDR3 is TGTGCCAGCAGCTTAAGTGGTAGGGGGCCGGGTGGAAACACCATATATTTT.

This clone has just a few counts. This chain uses TRBV2 with TRBJ2-2, with a possible D match to TRBD2 (7 bases). Germline V gives CDR1 SNHLY, CDR2 FYNNEI. Trimming shortened V by 7 bases and J by 4 bases, and 16 bases separated the two germline ends. The CDR3 runs to 15 residues. The CDR3 loop reads CASMGGAYLTGELFF. The CDR3 region has the DNA TGTGCCAGCATGGGGGGGGCCTACCTCACCGGGGAGCTGTTTTTT.

V usage is TRBV10-1 and J usage is TRBJ1-4; D unresolved. The CDR3 is made up of 16 amino acids. Germline CDR1 and CDR2: WNHNN and SYGVQD (reference sequence). Trimming shortened V by 4 bases and J by 9 bases, and 21 bases separated the two germline ends. The CDR3: CASSADWGALPQKLFF. The CDR3 bases are TGCGCCAGCAGTGCCGACTGGGGAGCACTACCCCAAAAACTGTTTTTT.

V gene TRBV2 combines with J gene TRBJ1-5; possible D gene TRBD1, 5 bases. The germline V gene encodes CDR1 SNHLY and CDR2 FYNNEI. The CDR3 has 15 amino acids. Trimming cost V 3 bases and J 1 base, with 10 bases left between them. The CDR3 spells CASSDYAGSNQPQHF. The CDR3 DNA sequence: TGTGCCAGCAGTGATTATGCAGGGAGCAATCAGCCCCAGCATTTT.

This chain links TRBV6-1 with TRBJ1-2, with TRBD1 matching over 7 bases. The trim removed 2 bases at V and 0 bases at J, leaving 3 bases unmatched. The CDR3 is made up of 15 amino acids. The V gene's germline CDR1 is MNHNS and CDR2 SASEGT. The CDR3 loop reads CASSERGLTNYGYTF. In DNA form, the CDR3 reads TGTGCCAGCAGTGAAAGGGGGCTTACTAACTATGGCTACACCTTC.

This clone turned up a few times. The chain recombines TRBV19 with TRBJ1-5, with 10 bases lining up with TRBD1. The CDR3 sequence is 19 residues long. Looked up from germline, CDR1 is LNHDA and CDR2 is SQIVND (reference sequence). V lost 4 bases to trimming and J lost 0 bases; unmatched junction nucleotides: 12. The CDR3 DNA is TGTGCCAGTAGTACACAACGGGACAGGGGTTTTCATAGCAATCAGCCCCAGCATTTT. Protein: CASSTQRDRGFHSNQPQHF. The variable domain in full, completed from reference TRBV19 and TRBJ1-5, reads DGGITQSPKYLFRKEGQNVTLSCEQNLNHDAMYWYRQDPGQGLRLIYYSQIVNDFQKGDIAEGYSVSREKKESFPLTVTSAQKNPTAFYLCASSTQRDRGFHSNQPQHFGDGTRLSIL.

V usage is TRBV28 and J usage is TRBJ1-5; 7 bases fit TRBD1. This CDR3 contains 17 residues. Germline V gives CDR1 MDHEN, CDR2 SYDVKM. Germline trimming cut 3 bases from V and 1 base from J; bases unmatched to any gene: 9. CDR3 sequence (DNA): TGTGCCAGCAGTTTCCAAAAAACAGGGGCGAGCAATCAGCCCCAGCATTTT. Protein sequence: CASSFQKTGASNQPQHF.

This sequence joins TRBV27 and TRBJ1-5, with TRBD1 identical over 7 bases. The CDR3 length is 17 residues. Germline assignment: CDR1 MNHEY and CDR2 SMNVEV (reference sequence). The V and J ends lost 6 bases and 0 bases, in that order; junction bases with no gene match: 11. The chain's CDR3 is CASRDRWDRYSNQPQHF. In DNA, the CDR3 is TGTGCCAGCAGGGACAGGTGGGATAGATATAGCAATCAGCCCCAGCATTTT.

This clone has only a few counts. The genes are TRBV28 and TRBJ1-1; D possibly corresponds to TRBD1 (6 bases). The V end lost 5 bases, the J end lost 0 bases, and 7 bases lay between the germline ends. The CDR3 sequence is 13 residues long. CDR1 and CDR2 from the germline V gene are MDHEN and SYDVKM. The CDR3 here is CASSGTLNTEAFF. In DNA form, the CDR3 reads TGTGCCAGCAGTGGGACATTGAACACTGAAGCTTTCTTT.

The gene calls are TRBV28 and TRBJ2-2, with 7 nucleotides matching TRBD2. V shed 3 bases and J 1 base; nucleotides not matched to a gene: 5. The CDR3 has 16 residues. Germline loops: CDR1 MDHEN, CDR2 SYDVKM. CDR3 region: CASSFSSGRNTGELFF. In DNA, the CDR3 is TGTGCCAGCAGTTTCTCTAGCGGCCGGAACACCGGGGAGCTGTTTTTT.

This clone has just one count. The rearrangement links TRBV5-1 to TRBJ2-3; 7 bases map to TRBD1. The germline V gene encodes CDR1 SGHRS and CDR2 YFSETQ. The CDR3 extends over 14 amino acids. The V gene end was trimmed by 4 bases and the J gene end by 1 base; junction bases not matched to a gene: 3. The CDR3 nucleotides read TGCGCCAGCAGCCCAGGGACAGGCACAGATACGCAGTATTTT. Its translation: CASSPGTGTDTQYF.

This clone has a handful of counts. The chain employs TRBV2 and TRBJ1-1; D is perhaps TRBD1 (5 bases). Trimming shortened V by 6 bases and J by 2 bases, and 7 bases separated the two germline ends. This CDR3 contains 12 residues. Germline CDR1 is SNHLY and CDR2 is FYNNEI. The CDR3 sequence is CASRTVNTEAFF. CDR3 nucleotides: TGTGCCAGCAGGACAGTTAACACTGAAGCTTTCTTT.

The rearrangement uses TRBV25-1 and TRBJ2-7; 8 bases fit TRBD2. The J segment lost 3 bases and the V segment lost 0 bases, leaving 7 bases of the junction unmatched. The length of the CDR3 is 16 residues. Germline assignment: CDR1 MGHDK and CDR2 SYGVNS. This CDR3 reads CASSEYTGRGDYEQYF. The CDR3 bases are TGTGCCAGCAGTGAATATACCGGGAGGGGAGACTACGAGCAGTACTTC.

The chain combines TRBV14 with TRBJ2-7; D is possibly TRBD1 (5 bases). The CDR3 sequence is 13 residues long. Looked up from germline, CDR1 is SGHDN and CDR2 is FVKESK. The ends were cut back, 1 base at V and 5 bases at J, with 9 bases in the middle. The CDR3 nucleotides are TGTGCCAGCAGCCAAGCTGGGGCCGACGAGCAGTACTTC. Its translation: CASSQAGADEQYF.

J is TRBJ2-3 and V is TRBV5-4; 10 bases map to TRBD2. The V and J ends lost 4 bases and 4 bases, in that order; junction bases with no gene match: 6. This CDR3 has 15 amino acids. Germline CDR1 reads SGHNT; CDR2 reads YYREEE (reference sequence). The CDR3 DNA follows: TGTGCCAGCAGCGTAGCGGGAGGATCTGCAGATACGCAGTATTTT. This encodes CASSVAGGSADTQYF.

This clone was picked up one time. The chain links TRBV30 to TRBJ2-3; perhaps TRBD2 as D (5 bases). The length of the CDR3 is 13 residues. Germline V gene data show CDR1 as GTSNPN and CDR2 as SVGIG (reference sequence). Deletions cut 3 bases from V and 6 bases from J, with 13 bases between. CDR3 sequence: CAWSEGTFDTQYF. CDR3 coding DNA: TGTGCCTGGAGCGAGGGAACCTTTGATACGCAGTATTTT.

The table lists this clone with a count of one. The chain couples TRBV5-6 to TRBJ2-7, with D perhaps matching TRBD2 (6 bases). V lost 4 bases and J lost 4, with 6 bases in between. This CDR3 comprises 11 residues. Germline values: CDR1 SGHDT, CDR2 YYEEEE. The CDR3 DNA reads TGTGCCAGCAGCGGGGGGTACGAGCAGTACTTC. Translated: CASSGGYEQYF.

The V and J genes are TRBV11-2 and TRBJ2-7, with TRBD1 identical over 9 bases. Germline CDR1 reads SGHAT; CDR2 reads FQNNGV. The trim removed 5 bases at V and 5 bases at J, leaving 10 bases unmatched. The CDR3 has 15 residues. CDR3 residues: CASSLEGTGRDEQYF. CDR3 nucleotides: TGTGCCAGCAGCCTCGAGGGGACAGGGCGCGACGAGCAGTACTTC.

The gene calls are TRBV29-1 and TRBJ2-1; D might be TRBD1 (6 bases). This CDR3 spans 13 amino acids. Per the germline V gene, CDR1 is SQVTM and CDR2 is ANQGSEA. V was trimmed by 4 bases and J by 3 bases, leaving 10 bases between them. The CDR3 bases are TGCAGCGTTGTCAGGGACAACTACAATGAGCAGTTCTTC. Translating gives CSVVRDNYNEQFF.

The chain carries TRBV11-1 and TRBJ2-3, with D tentatively TRBD1 (6 bases). The V gene lost 3 bases and the J gene lost 4 bases, with 17 bases spanning the gap. The CDR3 spans 16 residues. Germline V gene sequence: CDR1 SGHAT, CDR2 FQDESV (reference sequence). The CDR3: CASSFLGQGWADTQYF. Written as DNA, the CDR3 is TGTGCCAGCAGCTTCCTTGGGCAGGGGTGGGCAGATACGCAGTATTTT.